This record looks at one T cell receptor beta chain sequence and its context. The record originates from a study of blood T cell repertoires in COVID-19. Turning to the study itself: The samples span acute and convalescent COVID-19 from the United States, Italy and Spain.

Repertoires were generated with immunoSEQ multiplex PCR, while TCRdb's copy carries only in-frame clones and drops some. The sample consists of around 58,000 clones, roughly nine tenths of them appearing once. V lost 3 bases, J lost 6 bases, and 9 bases stayed unmatched. This CDR3 comprises 15 residues. In germline, CDR1 is SEHNR, CDR2 FQNEAQ (reference sequence). The chain carries TRBV7-9 and TRBJ2-3; TRBD2 agrees at 7 bases. The sequenced sample consisted of peripheral blood. The TCR sequence derives from an older woman with active or convalescent COVID-19. The CDR3 region is CASSFTGGRADTQYF. The CDR3 DNA reads TGTGCCAGCAGCTTTACGGGGGGAAGGGCCGATACGCAGTATTTT. The complete variable domain, with remaining parts taken from reference TRBV7-9 and TRBJ2-3, reads DTGVSQNPRHKITKRGQNVTFRCDPISEHNRLYWYRQTLGQGPEFLTYFQNEAQLEKSRLLSDRFSAERPKGSFSTLEIQRTEQGDSAMYLCASSFTGGRADTQYFGPGTRLTVL.